Here is one T cell receptor (beta chain) with its context. Its antigen is not identified. CDR1 DFQATT and CDR2 SNEGSKA come from the germline V gene (reference sequence). Trimming removed 0 bases from V and 0 bases from J, with 9 bases in between. The CDR3 loop spans 15 amino acids. TCRdb ran MiXCR on the reads and lists one entry per CDR3 protein. The sample lists roughly 860,000 distinct CDR3 sequences, about 33% occurring once. The data are from a study of T cell repertoires in cytomegalovirus infection. The sequences come from cultured CD8+ T cells from PBMCs, collected from culture after CMV antigen stimulation. The rearrangement joins TRBV20-1 to TRBJ2-1, with D hard to call. This receptor was identified in a human donor in good health (CMV status not recorded). Some clones in this sample may be carry-over from other donors' samples. CDR3 in amino acids: CSARDTTNSYNEQFF. The CDR3 DNA reads as TGCAGTGCTAGAGATACCACCAACTCCTACAATGAGCAGTTCTTC.